This T cell receptor beta chain was captured by sequencing in a study of regulatory T cells in long-lasting Graves disease. Findings of the study overall: Those with persistent disease had in common more public clonotypes (2,741) than new patients (966).

The germline gives CDR1 SNHLY, CDR2 FYNNEI. Trimming at V came to 6 bases and at J to 4 bases, leaving 6 bases not matched to a gene. The CDR3 sequence is 15 residues long. Time point reported: newly diagnosed GD, antithyroid drugs for less than 3 months. PBMC-derived RNA was used for the TCR library. The table lists this clonotype with many counts. Its antigen is unknown. Combining iRepertoire HTBI primers with Arm-PCR of CDR3 regions, the authors built TCR beta libraries. Each CDR3 protein gets one entry after TCRdb re-called the multiplex PCR reads with MiXCR. The repertoire has about 560,000 distinct CDR3 sequences, about 16% of them found once; the top ten carry about 12%. These data were also filed under a second study, of T cells in Graves' hyperthyroidism and ophthalmopathy.

The sequences come from peripheral blood mononuclear cells (PBMCs), collected at new diagnosis, from a patient treated with antithyroid drugs. The TCR was taken from a man aged 18 to 29 with Graves disease. The J gene is TRBJ2-1, the V gene TRBV2; 10 nucleotides align to TRBD2. CDR3 loop: CASRPASGSYNEQFF. CDR3 in DNA: TGTGCCAGCAGACCCGCTAGCGGGAGTTACAATGAGCAGTTCTTC.